This TCR beta chain is from a study of Ad26.COV2.S vaccination and SARS-CoV-2 variants (dated by TCRdb to the early 2020s). A note on the overall study: Vaccine-arm donors were drawn from COV1001, a multicentre, randomized, double-blind, placebo-controlled phase I-IIa trial of Ad26.COV2.S in healthy adults. Dosing of Ad26.COV2.S was intramuscular, at either 5x10^10 or 1x10^11 viral particles, delivered as one shot or as two shots spaced 56 days apart. Sequencing of the TCRbeta repertoire served to evaluate the specificity and breadth of SARS-CoV-2-reactive T cell receptors following Ad26.COV2.S vaccination. A total of 32 samples were included in the TCR-sequenced set, comprising approximately 20 Ad26.COV2.S vaccine recipients, 5 placebo recipients and 8 SARS-CoV-2 convalescent individuals. Trial participants were randomized into five groups of five, in which low-dose or high-dose Ad26.COV2.S was given once or twice, or placebo was given on both occasions. Investigators did not know the trial group allocation while performing experiments and assessing outcomes.

The germline V gene supplies CDR1 SGDLS and CDR2 YYNGEE. The V and J ends are trimmed by 0 bases and 4 bases, leaving 10 bases between them. The CDR3 spans 14 residues, from the cysteine through the phenylalanine. Only CDR3 DNA remains: 42 bases, in frame from the first base. The immunoSEQ Assay was the method used to sequence TCRbeta CDR3 regions. After extraction, genomic DNA underwent amplification by bias-controlled multiplex PCR, followed by high-throughput sequencing. As for the original processing: Collapsing and filtering of sequences were performed to quantify the absolute abundance of each unique TCRbeta CDR3 region. T cell fraction was estimated by normalizing TCRbeta template counts to usable DNA, which was measured by amplifying reference genes present in all nucleated cells. Repertoire TCRs were annotated as SARS-CoV-2-specific when V gene, CDR3 amino acid sequence and J gene were exactly matched to a known reactive TCR set. The reference SARS-CoV-2 TCR set was derived from MIRA and filtered for enrichment in COVID-19-positive ImmuneCODE repertoires, a step that removed public or cross-reactive TCRs. Using the MIRA antigens, annotated TCRs were further analysed by specific ORF or by position within an ORF. Breadth was defined as annotated unique rearrangements over total unique productive rearrangements; depth was the summed frequency of those rearrangements. Group comparisons of TCR breadth used two-sided Wilcoxon rank-sum tests. In TCRdb, the immuneACCESS table is reduced to in-frame sequences with V and J assigned. These tables do not hold every clone; where another copy was compared, an unresolved V gene accounts for under half, and the others remain unexplained. V and J calls and clone size are copied from that table; D and trimming were computed from the DNA. In this sample the table shows around 450,000 clones, 88% of which occur a single time. The ten largest clones capture approximately 4% of the sample.

About this clone: This clone's antigen is unknown. No base quality values were provided; no much bigger clone lies one nucleotide off.

What the authors observed across the whole study: Substantial breadth of spike-specific CD8+ and CD4+ T cell responses was reported after vaccination. Comparing responses between vaccine doses or regimens was not something the study was powered to do. Comparable non-spike TCR breadth was observed between vaccine and placebo recipients, consistent with only spike being contained in the vaccine. According to the authors, total T cell responses may have been underestimated by the TCR breadth and depth analyses. Ad26.COV2.S recipients had higher spike-specific TCR breadth than placebo recipients (P = 0.0014).

The treatment or condition label, as the study defines it: approximately 18 received Ad26.COV2.S at low or high dose, single or two shots; about 5 received placebo; per-sample allocation not given. Repertoires of vaccine and placebo recipients were sequenced from samples taken on day 63 after the first injection. In Cohort 1b, 20 to 25 adults aged 18-55 years were enrolled at a single site in Boston, USA, between 29 July and 7 August 2020. As a vaccine, Ad26.COV2.S was a replication-incompetent adenovirus type 26 vector that expressed a prefusion-stabilized SARS-CoV-2 spike protein derived from the original Wuhan strain.

Here the chain combines TRBV9 and TRBJ1-1; the D gene assignment is ambiguous. Sequencing was performed on peripheral blood, taken in a trial of Ad26.COV2.S vaccine versus placebo. The TCR was taken from a person between 18 and 59 years old who received the Ad26.COV2.S COVID-19 vaccine or a placebo. CDR3 sequence: CASSVGLAGTEAFF. The nucleotides are TGTGCCAGCAGCGTAGGATTGGCCGGCACTGAAGCTTTCTTT.